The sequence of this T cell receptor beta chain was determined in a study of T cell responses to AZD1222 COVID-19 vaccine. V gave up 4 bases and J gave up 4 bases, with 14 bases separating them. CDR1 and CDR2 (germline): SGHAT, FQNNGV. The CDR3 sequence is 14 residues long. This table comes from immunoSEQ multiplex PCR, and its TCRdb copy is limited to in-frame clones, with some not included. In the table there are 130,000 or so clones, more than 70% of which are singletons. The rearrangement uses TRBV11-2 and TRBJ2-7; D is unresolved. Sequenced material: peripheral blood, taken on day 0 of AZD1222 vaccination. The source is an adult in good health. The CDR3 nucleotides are TGTGCCAGCAGCTCCAGCTTAGGGTTTTACGAGCAGTACTTC. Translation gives CASSSSLGFYEQYF.